This TCR beta chain comes out of a study of CD8 T cells in Susac syndrome. Study-level findings and limits: A relatively small number of individuals underwent TCR sequencing and HLA analysis.

Note on this clonotype: Antigen specificity is unknown.

CDR1 SGHAT and CDR2 FQNNGV come from the germline V gene. V shed 3 bases and J shed 10 bases, with 10 bases lying between them. This CDR3 has 12 residues. Reverse transcription of 0.5 to 1 ug RNA used random hexamers. The method of amplification for TCR beta CDR3 was immunoSEQ multiplex PCR, covering 54 Vbeta and 13 Jbeta. MiXCR was run by TCRdb on the immunoSEQ multiplex PCR reads, yielding one entry per CDR3 protein. The sample includes about 60,000 distinct CDR3 sequences, approximately 90% of them seen just once. CD8+ and CD4+ T cells taken from blood had their TCR beta sequenced. Controls were age- and sex-matched healthy donors.

The sequenced sample consisted of CD8+ T cells from PBMCs. The origin of this receptor is a human donor in good health. This sequence joins TRBV11-2 and TRBJ2-1, with D maybe TRBD1 (6 bases). The CDR3 reads CASSFPDSEQFF. The CDR3 DNA follows: TGTGCCAGCAGCTTTCCGGACAGCGAGCAGTTCTTC.